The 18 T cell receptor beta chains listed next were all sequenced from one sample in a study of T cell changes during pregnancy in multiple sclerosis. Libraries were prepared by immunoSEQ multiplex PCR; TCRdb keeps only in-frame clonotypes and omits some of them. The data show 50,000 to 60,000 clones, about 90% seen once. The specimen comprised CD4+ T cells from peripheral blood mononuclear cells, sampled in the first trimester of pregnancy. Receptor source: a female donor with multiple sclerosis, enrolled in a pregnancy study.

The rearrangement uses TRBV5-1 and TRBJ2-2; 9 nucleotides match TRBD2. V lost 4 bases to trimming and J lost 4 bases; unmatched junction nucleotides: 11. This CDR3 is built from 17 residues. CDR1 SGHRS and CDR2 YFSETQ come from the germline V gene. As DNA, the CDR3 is TGCGCCAGCAGCGCATCGACTAGCGGCCTAACCACCGGGGAGCTGTTTTTT. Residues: CASSASTSGLTTGELFF.

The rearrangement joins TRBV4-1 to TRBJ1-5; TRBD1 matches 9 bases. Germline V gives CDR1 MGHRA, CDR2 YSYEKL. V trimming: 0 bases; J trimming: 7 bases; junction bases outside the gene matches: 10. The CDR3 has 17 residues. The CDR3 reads CASSQDIGTGTLQPQHF. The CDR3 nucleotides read TGCGCCAGCAGCCAAGATATTGGGACAGGGACGTTGCAGCCCCAGCATTTT.

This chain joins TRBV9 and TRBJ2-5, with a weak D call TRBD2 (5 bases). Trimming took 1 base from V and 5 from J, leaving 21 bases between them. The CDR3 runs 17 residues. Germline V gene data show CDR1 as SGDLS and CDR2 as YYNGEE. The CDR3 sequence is CASSVLAGTTSLETQYF. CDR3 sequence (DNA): TGTGCCAGCAGCGTATTGGCAGGCACCACTAGTTTGGAGACCCAGTACTTC.

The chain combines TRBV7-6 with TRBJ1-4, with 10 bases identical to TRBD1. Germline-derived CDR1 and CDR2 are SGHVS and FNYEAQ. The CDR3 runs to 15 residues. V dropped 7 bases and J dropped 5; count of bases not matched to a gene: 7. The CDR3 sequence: CASTRDRGRNEKLFF. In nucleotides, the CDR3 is TGTGCCAGCACCAGGGACAGGGGAAGAAATGAAAAACTGTTTTTT.

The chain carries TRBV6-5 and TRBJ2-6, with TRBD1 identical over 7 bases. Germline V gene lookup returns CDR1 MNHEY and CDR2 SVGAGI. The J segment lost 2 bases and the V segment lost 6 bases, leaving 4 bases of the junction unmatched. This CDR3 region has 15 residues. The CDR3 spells CASSPGQAGANVLTF. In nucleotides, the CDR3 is TGTGCCAGCAGCCCAGGACAGGCTGGGGCCAACGTCCTGACTTTC.

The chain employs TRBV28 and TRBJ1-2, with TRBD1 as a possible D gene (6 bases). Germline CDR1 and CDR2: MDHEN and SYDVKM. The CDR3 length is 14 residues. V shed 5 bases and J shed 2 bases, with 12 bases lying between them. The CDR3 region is CASSVQQGNYGYTF. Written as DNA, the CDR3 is TGTGCCAGCAGTGTACAACAGGGAAACTATGGCTACACCTTC.

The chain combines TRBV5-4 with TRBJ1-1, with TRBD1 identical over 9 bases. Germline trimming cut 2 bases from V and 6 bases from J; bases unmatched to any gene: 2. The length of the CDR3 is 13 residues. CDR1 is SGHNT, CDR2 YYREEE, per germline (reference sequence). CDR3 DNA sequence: TGTGCCAGCAGCTTATGGGACAGGGCTGAAGCTTTCTTT. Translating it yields CASSLWDRAEAFF. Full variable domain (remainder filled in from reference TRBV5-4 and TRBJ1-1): ETGVTQSPTHLIKTRGQQVTLRCSSQSGHNTVSWYQQALGQGPQFIFQYYREEENGRGNFPPRFSGLQFPNYSSELNVNALELDDSALYLCASSLWDRAEAFFGQGTRLTVV.

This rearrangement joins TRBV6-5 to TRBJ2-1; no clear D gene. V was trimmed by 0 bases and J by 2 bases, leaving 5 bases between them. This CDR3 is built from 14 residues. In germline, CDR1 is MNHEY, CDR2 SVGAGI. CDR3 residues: CASSYSSPYNEQFF. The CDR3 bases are TGTGCCAGCAGTTACTCTTCTCCCTACAATGAGCAGTTCTTC.

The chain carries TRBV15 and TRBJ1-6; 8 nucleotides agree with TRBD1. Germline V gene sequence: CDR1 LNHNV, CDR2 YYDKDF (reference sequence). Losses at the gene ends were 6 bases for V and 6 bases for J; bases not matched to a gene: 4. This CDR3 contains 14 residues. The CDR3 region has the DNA TGTGCCACCAGTTACAGGGGGATTAATTCACCCCTCCACTTT. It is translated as CATSYRGINSPLHF.

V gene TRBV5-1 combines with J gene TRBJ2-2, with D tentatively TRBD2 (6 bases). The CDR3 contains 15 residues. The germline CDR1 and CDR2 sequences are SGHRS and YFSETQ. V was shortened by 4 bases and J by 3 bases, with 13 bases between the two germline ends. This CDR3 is CASSRQGGDTGELFF. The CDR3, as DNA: TGCGCCAGCAGCCGTCAGGGCGGGGACACCGGGGAGCTGTTTTTT.

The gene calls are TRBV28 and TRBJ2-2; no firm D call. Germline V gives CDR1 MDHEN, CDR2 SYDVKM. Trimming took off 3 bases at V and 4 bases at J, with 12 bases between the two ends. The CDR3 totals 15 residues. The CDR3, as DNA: TGTGCCAGCAGTTTCTTCCTCTACCCCACCGGGGAGCTGTTTTTT. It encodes CASSFFLYPTGELFF.

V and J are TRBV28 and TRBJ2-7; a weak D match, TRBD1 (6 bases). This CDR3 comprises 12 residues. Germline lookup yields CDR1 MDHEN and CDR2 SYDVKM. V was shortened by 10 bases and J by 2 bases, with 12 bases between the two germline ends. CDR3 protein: CATTGTTYEQYF. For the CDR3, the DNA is TGTGCCACCACAGGGACAACCTACGAGCAGTACTTC.

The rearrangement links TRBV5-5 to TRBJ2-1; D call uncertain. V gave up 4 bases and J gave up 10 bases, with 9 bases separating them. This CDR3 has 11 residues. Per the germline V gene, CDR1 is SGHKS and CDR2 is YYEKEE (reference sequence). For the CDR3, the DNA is TGTGCCAGCAGCCCTTTACAGGAGCAGTTCTTC. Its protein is CASSPLQEQFF.

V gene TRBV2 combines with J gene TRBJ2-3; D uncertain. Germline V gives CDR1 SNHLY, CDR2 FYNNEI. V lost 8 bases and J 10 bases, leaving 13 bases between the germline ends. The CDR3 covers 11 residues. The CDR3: CASGPTSPQYF. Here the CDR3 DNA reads TGTGCCAGCGGGCCTACTTCTCCGCAGTATTTT.

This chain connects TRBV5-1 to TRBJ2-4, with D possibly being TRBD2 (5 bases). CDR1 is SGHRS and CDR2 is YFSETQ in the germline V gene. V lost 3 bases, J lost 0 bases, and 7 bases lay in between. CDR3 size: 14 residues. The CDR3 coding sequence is TGCGCCAGCAGCTCGGAGGCAGCCAAAAACATTCAGTACTTC. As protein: CASSSEAAKNIQYF.

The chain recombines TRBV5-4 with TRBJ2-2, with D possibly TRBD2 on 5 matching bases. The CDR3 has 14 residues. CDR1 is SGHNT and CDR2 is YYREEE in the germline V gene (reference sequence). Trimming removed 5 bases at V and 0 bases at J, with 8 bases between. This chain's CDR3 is CASSLRANTGELFF. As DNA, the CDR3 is TGTGCCAGCAGTTTGCGGGCGAACACCGGGGAGCTGTTTTTT.

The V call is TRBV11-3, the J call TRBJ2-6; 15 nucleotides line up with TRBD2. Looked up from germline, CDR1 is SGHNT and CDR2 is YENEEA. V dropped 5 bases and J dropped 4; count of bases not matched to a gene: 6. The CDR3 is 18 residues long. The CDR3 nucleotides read TGTGCCAGCAGCGACGGGACTAGCGGGAGGAGCGGGGCCAACGTCCTGACTTTC. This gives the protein CASSDGTSGRSGANVLTF.

In DNA form, the CDR3 reads TGCGCCAGCAGCTTGGGCGCTAGGCCAGGGGAAGGCTATGGCTACACCTTC. Translation: CASSLGARPGEGYGYTF. This chain links TRBV5-1 with TRBJ1-2, with D possibly matching TRBD1 (6 bases). Germline-derived CDR1 and CDR2 are SGHRS and YFSETQ. This CDR3 contains 17 residues. The ends were cut back, 0 bases at V and 4 bases at J, with 19 bases in the middle.